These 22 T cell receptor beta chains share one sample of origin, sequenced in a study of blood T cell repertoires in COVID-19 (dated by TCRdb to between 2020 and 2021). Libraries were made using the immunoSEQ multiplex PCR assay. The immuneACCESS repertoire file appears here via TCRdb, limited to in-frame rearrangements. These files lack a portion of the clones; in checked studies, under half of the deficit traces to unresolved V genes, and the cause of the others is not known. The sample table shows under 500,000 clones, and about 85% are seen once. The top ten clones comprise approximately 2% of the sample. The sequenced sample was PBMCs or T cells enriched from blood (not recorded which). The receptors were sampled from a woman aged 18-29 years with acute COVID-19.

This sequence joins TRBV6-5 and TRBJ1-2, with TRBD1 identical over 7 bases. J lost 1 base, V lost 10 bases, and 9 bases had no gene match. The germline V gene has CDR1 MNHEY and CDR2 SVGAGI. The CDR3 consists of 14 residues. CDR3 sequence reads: CATRRTGHNYGYTF. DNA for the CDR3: TGTGCCACCCGGCGGACAGGCCATAACTATGGCTACACCTTC.

CDR3 sequence (DNA): TGTGCCAGCAGCTTAGCAGGACTAGCGGGGGGACCCAACACAGATACGCAGTATTTT. This gives the protein CASSLAGLAGGPNTDTQYF. The chain combines TRBV13 with TRBJ2-3, with TRBD2 matching over 14 bases. V lost 1 base to trimming and J lost 2 bases; unmatched junction nucleotides: 8. Germline V CDR1 and CDR2: PRHDT, FYEKMQ (reference sequence). The CDR3 loop spans 19 amino acids.

The CDR3 DNA reads TGTGCCAGCAGTAGATCGGGGACTGGAAACACCATATATTTT. Amino acid sequence: CASSRSGTGNTIYF. The chain is built from TRBV6-5 and TRBJ1-3; D gene unclear. Germline lookup yields CDR1 MNHEY and CDR2 SVGAGI. Trimming stripped 5 bases from V and 2 bases from J, with 10 bases between. The CDR3 runs to 14 residues.

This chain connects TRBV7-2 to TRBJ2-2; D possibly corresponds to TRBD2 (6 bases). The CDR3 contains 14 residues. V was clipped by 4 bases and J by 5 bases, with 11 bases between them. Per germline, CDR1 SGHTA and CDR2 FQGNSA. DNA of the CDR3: TGTGCCAGCAGCTACCGGGACTTTACCGGGGAGCTGTTTTTT. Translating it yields CASSYRDFTGELFF. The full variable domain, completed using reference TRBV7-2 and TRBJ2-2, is GAGVSQSPSNKVTEKGKDVELRCDPISGHTALYWYRQSLGQGLEFLIYFQGNSAPDKSGLPSDRFSAERTGGSVSTLTIQRTQQEDSAVYLCASSYRDFTGELFFGEGSRLTVL.

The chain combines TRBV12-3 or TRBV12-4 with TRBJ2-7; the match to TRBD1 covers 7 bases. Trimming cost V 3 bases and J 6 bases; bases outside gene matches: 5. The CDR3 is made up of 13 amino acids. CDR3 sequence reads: CASSFDRASEQYF. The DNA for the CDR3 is TGTGCCAGCAGTTTCGACAGGGCGTCCGAGCAGTACTTC.

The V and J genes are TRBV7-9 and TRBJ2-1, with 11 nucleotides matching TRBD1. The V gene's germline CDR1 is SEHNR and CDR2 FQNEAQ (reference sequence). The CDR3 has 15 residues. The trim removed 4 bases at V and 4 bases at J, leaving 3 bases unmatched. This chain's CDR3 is CASSYRDRGYNEQFF. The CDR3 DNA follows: TGTGCCAGCAGCTACCGGGACAGGGGGTACAATGAGCAGTTCTTC.

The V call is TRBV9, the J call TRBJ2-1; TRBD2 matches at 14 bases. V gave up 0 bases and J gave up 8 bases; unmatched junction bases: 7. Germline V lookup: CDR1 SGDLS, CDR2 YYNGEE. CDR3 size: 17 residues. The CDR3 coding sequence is TGTGCCAGCAGCGTAGTGGGACTAGCGGGGGCCGGGGATGAGCAGTTCTTC. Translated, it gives CASSVVGLAGAGDEQFF.

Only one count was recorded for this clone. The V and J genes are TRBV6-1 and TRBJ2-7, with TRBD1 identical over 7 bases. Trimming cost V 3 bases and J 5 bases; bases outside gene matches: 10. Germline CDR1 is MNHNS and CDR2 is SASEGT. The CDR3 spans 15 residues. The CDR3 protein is CASSERGQVRHEQYF. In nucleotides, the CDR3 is TGTGCCAGCAGTGAGCGTGGACAGGTCCGCCACGAGCAGTACTTC.

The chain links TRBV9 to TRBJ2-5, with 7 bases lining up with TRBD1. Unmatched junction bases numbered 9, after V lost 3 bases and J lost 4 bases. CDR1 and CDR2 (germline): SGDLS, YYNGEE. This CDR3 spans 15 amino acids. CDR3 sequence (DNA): TGTGCCAGCAGCGCACAAACGAACAGGGGAGAGACCCAGTACTTC. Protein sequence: CASSAQTNRGETQYF. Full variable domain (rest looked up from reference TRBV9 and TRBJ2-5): DSGVTQTPKHLITATGQRVTLRCSPRSGDLSVYWYQQSLDQGLQFLIQYYNGEERAKGNILERFSAQQFPDLHSELNLSSLELGDSALYFCASSAQTNRGETQYFGPGTRLLVL.

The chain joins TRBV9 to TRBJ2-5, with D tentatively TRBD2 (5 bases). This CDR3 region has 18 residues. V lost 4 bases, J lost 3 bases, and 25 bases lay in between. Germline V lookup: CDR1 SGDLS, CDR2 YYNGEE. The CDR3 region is CASSPSERVRPHKETQYF. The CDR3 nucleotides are TGTGCCAGCAGCCCGAGTGAGAGGGTGCGGCCTCACAAAGAGACCCAGTACTTC. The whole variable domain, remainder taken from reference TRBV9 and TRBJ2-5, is DSGVTQTPKHLITATGQRVTLRCSPRSGDLSVYWYQQSLDQGLQFLIQYYNGEERAKGNILERFSAQQFPDLHSELNLSSLELGDSALYFCASSPSERVRPHKETQYFGPGTRLLVL.

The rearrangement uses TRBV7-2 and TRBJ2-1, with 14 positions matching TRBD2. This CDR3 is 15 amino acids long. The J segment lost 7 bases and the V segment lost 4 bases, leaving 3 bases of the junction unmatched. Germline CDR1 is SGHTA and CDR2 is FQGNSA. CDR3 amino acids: CASSSGLAGVNEQFF. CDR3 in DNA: TGTGCCAGCAGCTCGGGACTAGCGGGAGTTAATGAGCAGTTCTTC.

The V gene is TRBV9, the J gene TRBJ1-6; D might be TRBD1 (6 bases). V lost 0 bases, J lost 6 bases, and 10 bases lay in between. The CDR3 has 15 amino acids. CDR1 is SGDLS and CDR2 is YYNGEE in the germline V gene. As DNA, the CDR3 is TGTGCCAGCAGCGTAGGCGGACAGTCTAATTCACCCCTCCACTTT. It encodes CASSVGGQSNSPLHF. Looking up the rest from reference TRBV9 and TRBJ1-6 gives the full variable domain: DSGVTQTPKHLITATGQRVTLRCSPRSGDLSVYWYQQSLDQGLQFLIQYYNGEERAKGNILERFSAQQFPDLHSELNLSSLELGDSALYFCASSVGGQSNSPLHFGNGTRLTVT.

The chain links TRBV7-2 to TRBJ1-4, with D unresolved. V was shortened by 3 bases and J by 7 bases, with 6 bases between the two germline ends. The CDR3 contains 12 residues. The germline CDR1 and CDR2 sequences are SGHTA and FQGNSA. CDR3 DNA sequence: TGTGCCAGCAGCTTTCTCGGTGAAAAACTGTTTTTT. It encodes CASSFLGEKLFF.

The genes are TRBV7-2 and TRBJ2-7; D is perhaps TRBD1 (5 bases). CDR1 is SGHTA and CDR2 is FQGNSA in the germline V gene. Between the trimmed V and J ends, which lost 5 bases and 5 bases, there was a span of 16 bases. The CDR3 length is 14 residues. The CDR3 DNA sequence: TGTGCCAGCAGCACAAGGGGCAGGCGTGACGAGCAGTACTTC. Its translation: CASSTRGRRDEQYF. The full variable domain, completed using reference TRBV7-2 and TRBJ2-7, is GAGVSQSPSNKVTEKGKDVELRCDPISGHTALYWYRQSLGQGLEFLIYFQGNSAPDKSGLPSDRFSAERTGGSVSTLTIQRTQQEDSAVYLCASSTRGRRDEQYFGPGTRLTVT.

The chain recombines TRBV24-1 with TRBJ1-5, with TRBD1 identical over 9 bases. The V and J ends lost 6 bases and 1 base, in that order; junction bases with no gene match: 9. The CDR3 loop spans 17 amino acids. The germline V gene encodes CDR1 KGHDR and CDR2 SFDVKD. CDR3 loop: CATSIFHRGQSNQPQHF. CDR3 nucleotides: TGTGCCACCAGTATCTTTCACAGGGGGCAAAGCAATCAGCCCCAGCATTTT.

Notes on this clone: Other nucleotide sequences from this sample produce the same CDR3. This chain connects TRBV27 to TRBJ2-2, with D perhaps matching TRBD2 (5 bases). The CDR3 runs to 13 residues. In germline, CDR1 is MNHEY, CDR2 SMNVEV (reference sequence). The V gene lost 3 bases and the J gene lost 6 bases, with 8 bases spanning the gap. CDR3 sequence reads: CASSFGGPGELFF. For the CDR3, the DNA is TGTGCCAGCAGTTTCGGAGGTCCCGGGGAGCTGTTTTTT.

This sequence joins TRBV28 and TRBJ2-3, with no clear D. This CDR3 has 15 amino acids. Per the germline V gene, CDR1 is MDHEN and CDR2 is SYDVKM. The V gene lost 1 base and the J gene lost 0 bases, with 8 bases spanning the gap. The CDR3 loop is CASSLSRLSTDTQYF. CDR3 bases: TGTGCCAGCAGTTTATCTAGGCTCAGCACAGATACGCAGTATTTT.

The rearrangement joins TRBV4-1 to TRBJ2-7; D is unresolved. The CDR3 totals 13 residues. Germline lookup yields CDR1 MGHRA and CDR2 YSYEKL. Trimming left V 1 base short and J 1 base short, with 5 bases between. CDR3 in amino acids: CASSQAPSYEQYF. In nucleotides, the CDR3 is TGCGCCAGCAGCCAAGCCCCGTCCTACGAGCAGTACTTC.

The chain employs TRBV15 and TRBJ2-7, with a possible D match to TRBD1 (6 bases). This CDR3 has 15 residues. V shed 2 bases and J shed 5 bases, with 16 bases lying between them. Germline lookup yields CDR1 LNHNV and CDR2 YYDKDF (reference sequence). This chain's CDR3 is CATSRSDRPLDEQYF. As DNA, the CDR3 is TGTGCCACCAGCAGATCCGACAGGCCCTTAGACGAGCAGTACTTC.

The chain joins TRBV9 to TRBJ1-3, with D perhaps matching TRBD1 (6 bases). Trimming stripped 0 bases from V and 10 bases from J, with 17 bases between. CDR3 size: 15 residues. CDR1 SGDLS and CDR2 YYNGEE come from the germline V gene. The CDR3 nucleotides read TGTGCCAGCAGCGTAGACGCCTCAGGGGAAACGACCATATATTTT. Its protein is CASSVDASGETTIYF.

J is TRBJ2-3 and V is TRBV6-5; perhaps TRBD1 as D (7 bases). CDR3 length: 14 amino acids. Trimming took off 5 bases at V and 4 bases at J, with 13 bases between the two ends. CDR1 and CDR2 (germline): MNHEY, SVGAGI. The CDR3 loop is CASSQGGLADTQYF. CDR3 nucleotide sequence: TGTGCCAGCAGTCAGGGGGGTCTCGCAGATACGCAGTATTTT.

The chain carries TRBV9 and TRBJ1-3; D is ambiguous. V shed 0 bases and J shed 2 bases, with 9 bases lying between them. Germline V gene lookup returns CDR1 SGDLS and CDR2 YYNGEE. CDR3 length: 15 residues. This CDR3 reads CASSVGALAGNTIYF. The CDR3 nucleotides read TGTGCCAGCAGCGTAGGGGCCTTGGCTGGAAACACCATATATTTT.